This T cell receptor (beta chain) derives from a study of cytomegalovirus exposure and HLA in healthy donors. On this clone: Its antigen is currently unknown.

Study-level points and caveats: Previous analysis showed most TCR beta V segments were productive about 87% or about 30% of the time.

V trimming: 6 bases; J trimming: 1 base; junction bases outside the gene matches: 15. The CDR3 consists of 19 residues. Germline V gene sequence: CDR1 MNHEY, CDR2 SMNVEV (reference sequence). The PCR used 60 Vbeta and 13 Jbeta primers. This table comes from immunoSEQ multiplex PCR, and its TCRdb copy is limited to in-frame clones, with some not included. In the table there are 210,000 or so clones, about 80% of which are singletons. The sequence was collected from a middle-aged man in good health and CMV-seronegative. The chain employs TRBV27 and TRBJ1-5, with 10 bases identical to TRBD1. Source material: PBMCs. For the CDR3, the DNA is TGTGCCAGCAGCCTACGGGGACAGGGGTGGCAGAACAGCAATCAGCCCCAGCATTTT. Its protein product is CASSLRGQGWQNSNQPQHF.